The rows below give T cell receptor beta chains drawn from one sample of a study of T-cell reconstitution after alpha-beta-depleted transplantation in children. One entry per CDR3 protein results from TCRdb running MiXCR on the PCR reads. The sample contains 450,000 to 700,000 distinct CDR3 sequences, over 20% of which appear only once. Sequencing used PBMCs, obtained before TCRalphabeta/CD19-depleted stem cell transplant. These receptors came from a boy younger than two with Wiskott-Aldrich syndrome, due to receive a stem cell transplant. Both conserved end residues are part of each CDR3. Each record gives: D gene, J gene, V gene, CDR3 length, clone size, CDR3 DNA, CDR3 protein. The D gene is left open where the match is weak. The size field is filled for only some rows; it gives once, few, many or a size class.

d_call: TRBD2
j_call: TRBJ2-7
v_call: TRBV5-1
cdr3_length: 12
clone_size: many
cdr3_nt: TGCGCCAGCAGCTTCTTAGCGGGCGAGCAGTACTTC
cdr3_aa: CASSFLAGEQYF

d_call: TRBD2
j_call: TRBJ2-7
v_call: TRBV27
cdr3_length: 19
clone_size: few
cdr3_nt: TGTGCCAGCAGTTTATCACGGAGGAGGACTAGCGGGGCCTCCTACGAGCAGTACTTC
cdr3_aa: CASSLSRRRTSGASYEQYF

d_call: TRBD2
j_call: TRBJ2-3
v_call: TRBV5-1
cdr3_length: 17
clone_size: NA
cdr3_nt: TGCGCCAGCAGCTTGGGGCCAACTGCGGGAGGCGCAGATACGCAGTATTTT
cdr3_aa: CASSLGPTAGGADTQYF

d_call: NA
j_call: TRBJ2-1
v_call: TRBV20-1
cdr3_length: 13
clone_size: NA
cdr3_nt: TGCAGTGCTAGGTCTAACTCCTACAATGAGCAGTTCTTC
cdr3_aa: CSARSNSYNEQFF

d_call: NA
j_call: TRBJ2-1
v_call: TRBV6-1
cdr3_length: 12
clone_size: NA
cdr3_nt: TGTGCCAGCAGTGAAGTTCGGGGTGAGCAGTTCTTC
cdr3_aa: CASSEVRGEQFF

d_call: NA
j_call: TRBJ2-3
v_call: TRBV20-1
cdr3_length: 12
clone_size: NA
cdr3_nt: TGCAGTGCTAGAGGGGGAGCGGATACGCAGTATTTT
cdr3_aa: CSARGGADTQYF

d_call: NA
j_call: TRBJ2-7
v_call: TRBV27
cdr3_length: 15
clone_size: few
cdr3_nt: TGTGCCAGCAGTTCATATCCAGGGAGGTCTAACGAGCAGTACTTC
cdr3_aa: CASSSYPGRSNEQYF

d_call: NA
j_call: TRBJ1-1
v_call: TRBV6-1
cdr3_length: 16
clone_size: NA
cdr3_nt: TGTGCCAGCAGTGAAGCAGGACGGCTATCGAACACTGAAGCTTTCTTT
cdr3_aa: CASSEAGRLSNTEAFF

d_call: TRBD2
j_call: TRBJ2-7
v_call: TRBV3-1
cdr3_length: 13
clone_size: NA
cdr3_nt: TGTGCCAGCAGCCAAGGACTAGCGGGAAAGCAGTACTTC
cdr3_aa: CASSQGLAGKQYF

d_call: NA
j_call: TRBJ2-5
v_call: TRBV20-1
cdr3_length: 13
clone_size: NA
cdr3_nt: TGCAGTGCTAGAGAGGTCGGCCAAGAGACCCAGTACTTC
cdr3_aa: CSAREVGQETQYF

d_call: NA
j_call: TRBJ2-5
v_call: TRBV10-1
cdr3_length: 14
clone_size: NA
cdr3_nt: TGCGCCAGCAGTGATAGAAGCGATCCAGAGACCCAGTACTTC
cdr3_aa: CASSDRSDPETQYF

d_call: TRBD1
j_call: TRBJ1-4
v_call: TRBV12-3/TRBV12-4
cdr3_length: 14
clone_size: NA
cdr3_nt: TGTGCCAGCAGTAGGGACAGGGAATTGAGAAAACTGTTTTTT
cdr3_aa: CASSRDRELRKLFF

d_call: TRBD1
j_call: TRBJ1-2
v_call: TRBV27
cdr3_length: 13
clone_size: few
cdr3_nt: TGTGCCAGCAGACCGGACAGGTTGGGGGGCTACACCTTC
cdr3_aa: CASRPDRLGGYTF

d_call: NA
j_call: TRBJ2-2
v_call: TRBV2
cdr3_length: 11
clone_size: few
cdr3_nt: TGTGCCAGCAGAGGGGCCGGGGAGCTGTTTTTT
cdr3_aa: CASRGAGELFF

d_call: TRBD2
j_call: TRBJ2-7
v_call: TRBV20-1
cdr3_length: 14
clone_size: NA
cdr3_nt: TGCAGTGCTAGCCGACTAGCGGATTTATACGAGCAGTACTTC
cdr3_aa: CSASRLADLYEQYF

d_call: TRBD2
j_call: TRBJ2-1
v_call: TRBV11-1
cdr3_length: 15
clone_size: many
cdr3_nt: TGTGCCAGCAGCCTAAGCGGGAGGGCACATAGTGAGCAGTTCTTC
cdr3_aa: CASSLSGRAHSEQFF